This T cell receptor (beta chain) was captured in a study of CD8+CD57+ T cells in acquired aplastic anemia. Study-level points and caveats: The same twenty-nine CD8+ CDR3 sequences occurred in patients and in controls.

On this clonotype: The antigen is undetermined.

Profiling that covered TCR beta VDJ and CDR3 relied on genomic DNA as its template. TCRdb re-called the reads with MiXCR, one entry per CDR3 protein. The table has roughly 290,000 distinct CDR3 sequences, approximately 60% seen once. V was cut by 5 bases and J by 2 bases, with 24 bases left in between. Germline CDR1 is SGHTA and CDR2 is FQGNSA. The CDR3 is 18 residues long. The patients chosen for sequencing had shown expansion of CD8+CD57+ cells (detected by flow cytometry). The patients all had a severe acquired aplastic anemia diagnosis. This chain uses TRBV7-2 with TRBJ2-5; D is perhaps TRBD1 (8 bases). The sequencing input was sorted CD4+, CD8+, or CD8+CD57+ T cells (not recorded which) from PBMCs. The TCR comes from a human donor with aplastic anemia. CDR3 residues: CASSPHGQGGSRQETQYF. The CDR3 coding sequence is TGTGCCAGCAGCCCTCACGGACAGGGAGGGAGTAGACAAGAGACCCAGTACTTC. Looking up the rest from reference TRBV7-2 and TRBJ2-5 gives the full variable domain: GAGVSQSPSNKVTEKGKDVELRCDPISGHTALYWYRQSLGQGLEFLIYFQGNSAPDKSGLPSDRFSAERTGGSVSTLTIQRTQQEDSAVYLCASSPHGQGGSRQETQYFGPGTRLLVL.